The next 23 T cell receptor beta chains were all read from a single sample in a study of blood T cells in healthy people across ages. Together with a sample-barcoded 5' primer, a J-beta primer mix was included in a second PCR lasting roughly 6 to 12 cycles. TCRdb passed the 5' RACE reads through MiXCR, listing each CDR3 protein once. This repertoire shows about 730,000 distinct CDR3 sequences, approximately 39% found once; its top ten account for 20% to 25%. Input material: blood. Source of these receptors: a woman aged 55-70 years in good health.

The chain couples TRBV3-1 to TRBJ1-2; D gene uncertain. Germline V gene lookup returns CDR1 LGHDT and CDR2 YNNKEL (reference sequence). This CDR3 region has 13 residues. Deletions cut 0 bases from V and 4 bases from J, with 6 bases between. The CDR3 sequence is CASSQDHSYGYTF. The CDR3 DNA is TGTGCCAGCAGCCAAGATCACAGCTATGGCTACACCTTC.

The chain is built from TRBV28 and TRBJ2-3; D is possibly TRBD1 (5 bases). Germline CDR1 and CDR2: MDHEN and SYDVKM. CDR3 size: 15 residues. V lost 2 bases to trimming and J lost 4 bases, with 13 bases between them. CDR3: CASSLKTANADTQYF. As DNA, the CDR3 is TGTGCCAGCAGTTTAAAGACAGCGAACGCAGATACGCAGTATTTT.

V usage is TRBV7-3 and J usage is TRBJ2-3, with 8 bases that match TRBD2. This CDR3 has 16 amino acids. The germline V gene encodes CDR1 SGHTA and CDR2 FQGTGA. Losses at the gene ends were 4 bases for V and 2 bases for J; bases not matched to a gene: 8. CDR3 sequence (DNA): TGTGCCAGCAGCTACGGACTAGCCGGATACACAGATACGCAGTATTTT. Protein product: CASSYGLAGYTDTQYF.

The V and J genes are TRBV9 and TRBJ2-7; the match to TRBD2 covers 11 bases. This CDR3 contains 16 residues. In germline, CDR1 is SGDLS, CDR2 YYNGEE. The V gene end was trimmed by 4 bases and the J gene end by 2 bases; junction bases not matched to a gene: 8. CDR3 DNA sequence: TGTGCCAGCAGCTTAAGCTCGGGACTAGCGGCCTACGAGCAGTACTTC. Protein: CASSLSSGLAAYEQYF.

There are a few counts of this clonotype. The chain uses TRBV29-1 and TRBJ1-1; a weak D match, TRBD1 (5 bases). Trimming took 6 bases from V and 6 from J, leaving 17 bases between them. Per germline, CDR1 SQVTM and CDR2 ANQGSEA. This CDR3 is 13 amino acids long. DNA of the CDR3: TGCAGCGTCGAATACCTGGGGGGGGCTGAAGCTTTCTTT. Translating gives CSVEYLGGAEAFF.

This chain connects TRBV10-3 to TRBJ2-3; no firm D call. Germline loops: CDR1 ENHRY, CDR2 SYGVKD. This CDR3 spans 13 amino acids. V was cut by 4 bases and J by 4 bases, with 9 bases left in between. The CDR3 nucleotides are TGTGCCATCAGTGCGGTGGCAGCAGATACGCAGTATTTT. It encodes CAISAVAADTQYF.

The rearrangement links TRBV6-2 or TRBV6-3 to TRBJ2-2; 14 nucleotides line up with TRBD2. The CDR3 sequence is 18 residues long. The germline gives CDR1 MNHEY, CDR2 SVGEGT. The J segment lost 4 bases and the V segment lost 1 base, leaving 5 bases of the junction unmatched. CDR3 sequence: CASSYLWTSGRFTGELFF. The CDR3 nucleotides read TGTGCCAGCAGTTACTTATGGACTAGCGGGAGGTTCACCGGGGAGCTGTTTTTT.

V is TRBV20-1 and J is TRBJ2-4; 9 bases line up with TRBD1. The J call may be incorrect, as the DNA end agrees better with TRBJ2-7. Per the germline V gene, CDR1 is DFQATT and CDR2 is SNEGSKA (reference sequence). The CDR3 contains 13 residues. The CDR3 bases are TGCAGTGCTCCGGGACAGGGATTATACGAGCAGTACTTC. Translating gives CSAPGQGLYEQYF.

This clonotype has a handful of counts. The genes are TRBV7-3 and TRBJ2-3; D not certain. V was cut by 5 bases and J by 2 bases, with 14 bases left in between. The CDR3 consists of 15 residues. Germline CDR1 is SGHTA and CDR2 is FQGTGA. The CDR3 coding sequence is TGTGCCAGCAGCCATAGATTATCGGTCACAGATACGCAGTATTTT. It encodes CASSHRLSVTDTQYF.

This clonotype was seen at least ten times. V gene TRBV30 combines with J gene TRBJ2-3; D may correspond to TRBD1 or TRBD2 (6 bases each). V was cut by 1 base and J by 3 bases, with 14 bases left in between. This CDR3 has 15 amino acids. The germline CDR1 and CDR2 sequences are GTSNPN and SVGIG (reference sequence). In nucleotides, the CDR3 is TGTGCCTGGAGTGGAGGGGGGCCGTCGACAGATACGCAGTATTTT. The encoded protein is CAWSGGGPSTDTQYF. Filled out from reference TRBV30 and TRBJ2-3, the complete variable domain reads SQTIHQWPATLVQPVGSPLSLECTVEGTSNPNLYWYRQAAGRGLQLLFYSVGIGQISSEVPQNLSASRPQDRQFILSSKKLLLSDSGFYLCAWSGGGPSTDTQYFGPGTRLTVL.

In regard to this clonotype: The junction and the germline gene differ at one end; a read error may be behind it. The rearrangement joins TRBV29-1 to TRBJ2-1; maybe TRBD1 (5 bases). In germline, CDR1 is SQVTM, CDR2 ANQGSEA. The CDR3 runs 14 residues. The CDR3 sequence is CSVEDLRGYNERFF. CDR3 nucleotide sequence: TGCAGCGTTGAAGATCTAAGGGGTTACAATGAGCGGTTCTTC.

This chain links TRBV5-8 with TRBJ2-5; D is perhaps TRBD1 (6 bases). This CDR3 region has 13 residues. Trimming removed 4 bases from V and 9 bases from J, with 16 bases in between. Germline CDR1 SGHTS, CDR2 YDEGEE. CDR3 DNA: TGTGCCAGCAGCCTACCACAGGGCCCGGCCCAGTACTTC. It translates to CASSLPQGPAQYF.

The chain links TRBV3-1 to TRBJ2-7; D not certain. The last part of the DNA fits TRBJ2-5 better; the J call may be wrong. The CDR3 is 13 amino acids. In germline, CDR1 is LGHDT, CDR2 YNNKEL (reference sequence). CDR3 coding DNA: TGTGCCAGCAGCCCCCTCAGCCAAGAGACCCAGTACTTC. It codes for CASSPLSQETQYF.

The V and J genes are TRBV5-1 and TRBJ2-5; 11 bases align to TRBD1. Germline V gene sequence: CDR1 SGHRS, CDR2 YFSETQ. The ends lost 3 bases at V and 11 bases at J; junction bases unmatched: 6. The CDR3 extends over 13 amino acids. Here the CDR3 DNA reads TGCGCCAGCAGCTATGGACAGGGGGCAGAGCAGTACTTC. Its protein product is CASSYGQGAEQYF.

Ten or more counts support this clonotype. This chain connects TRBV11-1 to TRBJ2-1; D tentatively reads TRBD1 or TRBD2 (6 bases each). Trimming left V 6 bases short and J 7 bases short, with 16 bases between. Germline-derived CDR1 and CDR2 are SGHAT and FQDESV (reference sequence). This CDR3 has 14 amino acids. The CDR3 DNA follows: TGTGCCAGCAGATTCAGCGGAGGGGGGAATGAGCAGTTCTTC. Translating gives CASRFSGGGNEQFF. The complete variable domain, with remaining parts taken from reference TRBV11-1 and TRBJ2-1, reads EAEVAQSPRYKITEKSQAVAFWCDPISGHATLYWYRQILGQGPELLVQFQDESVVDDSQLPKDRFSAERLKGVDSTLKIQPAELGDSAMYLCASRFSGGGNEQFFGPGTRLTVL.

V gene TRBV7-9 combines with J gene TRBJ2-1; D not certain. V was trimmed by 5 bases and J by 9 bases, leaving 8 bases between them. This CDR3 region has 11 residues. Germline CDR1 and CDR2: SEHNR and FQNEAQ (reference sequence). For the CDR3, the DNA is TGTGCCAGCAGCCAGAGCAGTGAGCAGTTCTTC. It specifies CASSQSSEQFF. Full variable domain (remainder filled in from reference TRBV7-9 and TRBJ2-1): DTGVSQNPRHKITKRGQNVTFRCDPISEHNRLYWYRQTLGQGPEFLTYFQNEAQLEKSRLLSDRFSAERPKGSFSTLEIQRTEQGDSAMYLCASSQSSEQFFGPGTRLTVL.

The genes are TRBV24-1 and TRBJ2-1; D is possibly TRBD2 (6 bases). The CDR3 has 15 amino acids. V lost 0 bases and J 8 bases, leaving 13 bases between the germline ends. Germline CDR1 is KGHDR and CDR2 is SFDVKD. The CDR3 spells CATSDLDRGSDEQFF. The CDR3 coding sequence is TGTGCCACCAGTGATTTGGATCGGGGGTCGGATGAGCAGTTCTTC.

This CDR3 is CASSRRTRNNEQFF. CDR3 DNA sequence: TGTGCCAGCAGCCGACGGACTAGAAACAATGAGCAGTTCTTC. The chain recombines TRBV11-2 with TRBJ2-1, with TRBD2 matching over 7 bases. V was clipped by 5 bases and J by 5 bases; unmatched bases: 6. Germline assignment: CDR1 SGHAT and CDR2 FQNNGV. CDR3 length equals 14 residues.

This clonotype was recorded a few times. The genes are TRBV28 and TRBJ2-5; TRBD2 might be the D (5 bases). Germline CDR1 reads MDHEN; CDR2 reads SYDVKM. The V and J ends lost 1 base and 2 bases respectively, with 8 bases between them. CDR3 length equals 14 residues. The CDR3: CASSLYRDQETQYF. Written as DNA, the CDR3 is TGTGCCAGCAGTTTATACCGGGATCAAGAGACCCAGTACTTC.

Ten or more counts support this clonotype. V is TRBV7-2 and J is TRBJ2-5; D not certain. Per the germline V gene, CDR1 is SGHTA and CDR2 is FQGNSA. This CDR3 contains 13 residues. Trimming shortened V by 1 base and J by 5 bases, and 8 bases separated the two germline ends. DNA for the CDR3: TGTGCCAGCAGCTTAGGACTCGGGGAGACCCAGTACTTC. Its protein product is CASSLGLGETQYF.

The table lists this clonotype with a few counts. The V call is TRBV3-1, the J call TRBJ2-5, with D possibly being TRBD2 (5 bases). The V gene's germline CDR1 is LGHDT and CDR2 YNNKEL (reference sequence). Trimming took 0 bases from V and 4 from J, leaving 12 bases between them. The CDR3 has 15 amino acids. The CDR3: CASSQDHASGETQYF. CDR3 bases: TGTGCCAGCAGCCAAGATCACGCAAGCGGAGAGACCCAGTACTTC.

This chain links TRBV11-3 with TRBJ2-5; TRBD1 aligns across 7 bases. Germline V gives CDR1 SGHNT, CDR2 YENEEA. Unmatched junction bases numbered 7, after V lost 5 bases and J lost 1 base. The CDR3 loop spans 15 amino acids. The CDR3 nucleotides read TGTGCCAGCAGCGCTGGGACAGCCATCCAAGAGACCCAGTACTTC. Its protein product is CASSAGTAIQETQYF.

This chain joins TRBV10-3 and TRBJ1-1; D is perhaps TRBD1 (5 bases). The CDR3 is made up of 13 amino acids. V gave up 8 bases and J gave up 0 bases, with 10 bases separating them. Germline assignment: CDR1 ENHRY and CDR2 SYGVKD. CDR3 sequence (DNA): TGTGCCATCCCGACAGAGCTGAACACTGAAGCTTTCTTT. Protein: CAIPTELNTEAFF.